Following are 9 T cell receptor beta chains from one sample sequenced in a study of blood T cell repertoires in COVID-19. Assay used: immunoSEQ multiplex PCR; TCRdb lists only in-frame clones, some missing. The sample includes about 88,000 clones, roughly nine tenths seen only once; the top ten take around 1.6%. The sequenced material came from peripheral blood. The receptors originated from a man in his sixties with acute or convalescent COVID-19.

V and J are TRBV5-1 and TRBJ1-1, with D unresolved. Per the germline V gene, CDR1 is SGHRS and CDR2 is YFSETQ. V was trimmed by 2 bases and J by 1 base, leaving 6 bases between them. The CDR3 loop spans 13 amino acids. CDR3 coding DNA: TGCGCCAGCAGCTTAACAGCGAACACTGAAGCTTTCTTT. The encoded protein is CASSLTANTEAFF. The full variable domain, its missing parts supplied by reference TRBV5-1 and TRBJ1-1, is KAGVTQTPRYLIKTRGQQVTLSCSPISGHRSVSWYQQTPGQGLQFLFEYFSETQRNKGNFPGRFSGRQFSNSRSEMNVSTLELGDSALYLCASSLTANTEAFFGQGTRLTVV.

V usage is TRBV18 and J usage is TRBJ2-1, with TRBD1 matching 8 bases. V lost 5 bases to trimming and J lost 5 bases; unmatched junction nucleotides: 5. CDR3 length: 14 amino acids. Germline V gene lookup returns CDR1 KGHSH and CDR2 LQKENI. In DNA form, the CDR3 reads TGTGCCAGCTCATCCGGGACAGGTGACAATGAGCAGTTCTTC. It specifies CASSSGTGDNEQFF.

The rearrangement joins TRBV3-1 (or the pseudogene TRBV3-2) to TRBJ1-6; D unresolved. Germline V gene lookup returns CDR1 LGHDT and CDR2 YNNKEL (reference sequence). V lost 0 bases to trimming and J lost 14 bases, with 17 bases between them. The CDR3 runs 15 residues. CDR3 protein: CASSQDGHPPMALHF. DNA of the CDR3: TGTGCCAGCAGCCAAGACGGTCACCCCCCTATGGCCCTCCACTTT.

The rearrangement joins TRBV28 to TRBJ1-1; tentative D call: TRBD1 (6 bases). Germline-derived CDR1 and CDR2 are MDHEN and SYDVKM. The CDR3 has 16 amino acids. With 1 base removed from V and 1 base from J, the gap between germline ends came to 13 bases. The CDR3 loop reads CASSLLGGAPNTEAFF. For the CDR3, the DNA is TGTGCCAGCAGTTTATTGGGGGGGGCGCCGAACACTGAAGCTTTCTTT.

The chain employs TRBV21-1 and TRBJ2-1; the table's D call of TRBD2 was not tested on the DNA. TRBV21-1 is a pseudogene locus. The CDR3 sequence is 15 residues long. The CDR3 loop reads CASSKPLAGNNEQFF. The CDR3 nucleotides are TGTGCCAGCAGCAAACCCCTAGCGGGAAACAATGAGCAGTTCTTC.

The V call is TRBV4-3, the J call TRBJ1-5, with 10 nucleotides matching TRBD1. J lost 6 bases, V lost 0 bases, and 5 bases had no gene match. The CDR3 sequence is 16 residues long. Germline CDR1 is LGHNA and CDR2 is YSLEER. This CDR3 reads CASSQDVGQGSQPQHF. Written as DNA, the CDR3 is TGCGCCAGCAGCCAAGATGTGGGACAGGGGTCTCAGCCCCAGCATTTT.

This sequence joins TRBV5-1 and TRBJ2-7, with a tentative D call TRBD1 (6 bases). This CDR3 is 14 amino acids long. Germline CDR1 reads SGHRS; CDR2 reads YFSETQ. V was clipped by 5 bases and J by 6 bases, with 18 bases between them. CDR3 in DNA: TGCGCCAGCAGAAGAACAGGGTTTGAGGGCGAGCAGTACTTC. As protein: CASRRTGFEGEQYF.

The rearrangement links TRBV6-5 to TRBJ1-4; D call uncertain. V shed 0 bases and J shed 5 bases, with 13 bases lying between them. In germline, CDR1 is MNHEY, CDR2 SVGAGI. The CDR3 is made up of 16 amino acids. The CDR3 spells CASSYSRDGRNEKLFF. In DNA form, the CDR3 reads TGTGCCAGCAGTTACTCGAGAGACGGCAGGAATGAAAAACTGTTTTTT.

The CDR3 sequence: CASSLEGAGGYTEAFF. The CDR3 nucleotides are TGCGCCAGCAGCTTGGAGGGGGCAGGGGGCTACACTGAAGCTTTCTTT. The rearrangement uses TRBV5-1 and TRBJ1-1; 8 positions agree with TRBD1. V trimming: 0 bases; J trimming: 3 bases; junction bases outside the gene matches: 7. The CDR3 runs 16 residues. Germline assignment: CDR1 SGHRS and CDR2 YFSETQ.